This TCR beta chain was sequenced during a study of blood T cell repertoires in COVID-19. CDR1 is SGHTA and CDR2 is FQGNSA in the germline V gene. The V and J ends lost 4 bases and 1 base respectively, with 11 bases between them. The CDR3 has 15 residues. Recovered status applied to Cohort 3 donors who had two consecutive negative PCRs. It also applied to those with clearance or with symptom resolution. In the study's own analysis: Counts of nucleated cells, estimated from reference gene primer amplification, were obtained. Only in-frame clones appear in the TCRdb table, and some are missing; sequencing was by immunoSEQ multiplex PCR. The DNA was the basis for D and trimming; V, J and clone size are from that table. The data contain roughly 300,000 clones, 90% of them seen just once; the ten biggest clones take up roughly 1.1%.

V is TRBV7-2 and J is TRBJ1-3; D ambiguous. Sequencing was done on a sample of PBMCs or T cells enriched from blood (not recorded which). The source of this sequence is a woman aged 25 to 39 who had recovered from COVID-19. CDR3 nucleotides: TGTGCCAGCAGCTCACTCCTAAAGTCTGGAAACACCATATATTTT. It specifies CASSSLLKSGNTIYF.